This paragraph covers one T cell receptor beta chain sequence. The antigen is undetermined. This entry comes from a study of cytomegalovirus exposure and HLA in healthy donors. Study in general: Of over 300 genotyped donors, about 80% clustered with self-reported Caucasian donors. Broader study findings: The classifier reportedly diagnosed cytomegalovirus status with high sensitivity and specificity.

The CDR3 spans 12 residues. Germline CDR1 is LNHDA and CDR2 is SQIVND (reference sequence). V lost 8 bases, J lost 10 bases, and 8 bases stayed unmatched. PCR was performed using 60 Vbeta and 13 Jbeta primers. The protocol was immunoSEQ multiplex PCR, while the TCRdb copy is restricted to in-frame clones and leaves out a portion. The sample has about 150,000 clones, approximately 80% seen once. This rearrangement joins TRBV19 to TRBJ2-1, with 7 bases that match TRBD1. The source of this sequence is a woman aged 40 to 50 in good health and CMV-seropositive. Material for sequencing was PBMCs. The CDR3: CASRTGAGEQFF. The CDR3 DNA is TGTGCCAGTCGGACAGGCGCCGGGGAGCAGTTCTTC. The full variable domain, with the rest looked up from reference TRBV19 and TRBJ2-1, is DGGITQSPKYLFRKEGQNVTLSCEQNLNHDAMYWYRQDPGQGLRLIYYSQIVNDFQKGDIAEGYSVSREKKESFPLTVTSAQKNPTAFYLCASRTGAGEQFFGPGTRLTVL.